One sample yielded the 16 T cell receptor beta chains listed below, sequenced in a study of cytotoxic CD8 clonotypes in ibrutinib-treated CLL. This table comes from immunoSEQ multiplex PCR, and its TCRdb copy is limited to in-frame clones, with some not included. Of 57,000 or so clones listed, 50% to 70% were seen once; the top ten hold 20% to 30%. The sample consisted of PBMCs, taken at disease progression, from a patient treated with ibrutinib. These receptors came from a human donor with chronic lymphocytic leukemia.

The V gene is TRBV11-2, the J gene TRBJ2-5, with 7 bases that match TRBD2. V lost 5 bases, J lost 5 bases, and 11 bases stayed unmatched. This CDR3 is built from 15 residues. CDR1 is SGHAT and CDR2 is FQNNGV in the germline V gene. The CDR3 here is CASSPSGWEGETQYF. CDR3 DNA: TGTGCCAGCAGCCCCAGTGGGTGGGAGGGGGAGACCCAGTACTTC.

This chain connects TRBV28 to TRBJ2-7; D unclear. Germline-derived CDR1 and CDR2 are MDHEN and SYDVKM. The CDR3 has 14 amino acids. V was clipped by 2 bases and J by 1 base, with 9 bases between them. The CDR3, as DNA: TGTGCCAGCAGTTTACTGACACTTTCCTACGAGCAGTACTTC. This translates into CASSLLTLSYEQYF.

This rearrangement joins TRBV28 to TRBJ2-1; TRBD2 matches at 12 bases. Per germline, CDR1 MDHEN and CDR2 SYDVKM. CDR3 length equals 17 residues. Trimming removed 5 bases from V and 9 bases from J; junction bases left unmatched: 14. The CDR3 DNA sequence: TGTGCCAGCAGTAACCCCCCGGGACTAGCGGGCTCCGCTGAGCAGTTCTTC. The encoded protein is CASSNPPGLAGSAEQFF. The full variable domain, its missing parts supplied by reference TRBV28 and TRBJ2-1, is DVKVTQSSRYLVKRTGEKVFLECVQDMDHENMFWYRQDPGLGLRLIYFSYDVKMKEKGDIPEGYSVSREKKERFSLILESASTNQTSMYLCASSNPPGLAGSAEQFFGPGTRLTVL.

This sequence joins TRBV7-8 and TRBJ2-3, with 9 bases matching TRBD2. The CDR3 runs to 17 residues. CDR1 and CDR2 from the germline V gene are SGHVS and FQNEAQ. V lost 1 base and J lost 1; bases outside the gene matches: 6. CDR3 in amino acids: CASSLGGSSGGTDTQYF. CDR3 in DNA: TGTGCCAGCAGCTTAGGGGGTTCTAGCGGGGGCACAGATACGCAGTATTTT.

The V and J genes are TRBV12-5 and TRBJ1-1; 8 nucleotides agree with TRBD1. Trimming cost V 1 base and J 4 bases; bases outside gene matches: 8. This CDR3 has 16 residues. Germline CDR1 reads LGHNT; CDR2 reads FRNRAP. CDR3 in amino acids: CASGLGPTGETTEAFF. Written as DNA, the CDR3 is TGTGCTAGTGGTTTGGGGCCGACAGGGGAGACCACTGAAGCTTTCTTT. The full variable domain, completed using reference TRBV12-5 and TRBJ1-1, is DARVTQTPRHKVTEMGQEVTMRCQPILGHNTVFWYRQTMMQGLELLAYFRNRAPLDDSGMPKDRFSAEMPDATLATLKIQPSEPRDSAVYFCASGLGPTGETTEAFFGQGTRLTVV.

This clone was found a few times. V usage is TRBV7-6 and J usage is TRBJ2-3; D unresolved. Trimming shortened V by 5 bases and J by 2 bases, and 5 bases separated the two germline ends. CDR1 and CDR2 (germline): SGHVS, FNYEAQ. This CDR3 region has 12 residues. DNA for the CDR3: TGTGCCAGCAGCACCTACACAGATACGCAGTATTTT. Translation gives CASSTYTDTQYF.

This clone was detected only once. The chain employs TRBV6-4 and TRBJ1-2; no firm D call. V dropped 5 bases and J dropped 4 bases, with 17 bases sitting between them. The CDR3 is 15 amino acids. The germline gives CDR1 MRHNA, CDR2 SNTAGT. CDR3 protein: CASSLMVFPTYGYTF. The CDR3 DNA follows: TGTGCCAGCAGTCTAATGGTCTTTCCTACCTATGGCTACACCTTC.

The chain couples TRBV28 to TRBJ1-2, with D maybe TRBD1 (5 bases). CDR1 and CDR2 from the germline V gene are MDHEN and SYDVKM. Trimming took 5 bases from V and 4 from J, leaving 8 bases between them. The CDR3 contains 12 residues. The CDR3 DNA reads as TGTGCCAGCAGTGCAGGGTTCTATGGCTACACCTTC. Residues: CASSAGFYGYTF.

The chain recombines TRBV6-5 with TRBJ2-3; D tentatively reads TRBD1 or TRBD2 (5 bases each). The germline CDR1 and CDR2 sequences are MNHEY and SVGAGI. V dropped 5 bases and J dropped 3 bases, with 12 bases sitting between them. The CDR3 spans 14 residues. CDR3 residues: CASSRSGRTDTQYF. CDR3 DNA sequence: TGTGCCAGCAGTCGATCGGGACGGACAGATACGCAGTATTTT.

The V and J genes are TRBV18 and TRBJ1-2; D gene uncertain. The CDR3 is 15 residues long. Per the germline V gene, CDR1 is KGHSH and CDR2 is LQKENI. V shed 3 bases and J shed 4 bases, with 15 bases lying between them. The CDR3: CASSPEGILSYGYTF. DNA for the CDR3: TGTGCCAGCTCACCGGAAGGGATACTCAGCTATGGCTACACCTTC.

This clone occurred a few times. The gene calls are TRBV20-1 and TRBJ1-2; no clear D gene. Trimming took off 6 bases at V and 5 bases at J, with 7 bases between the two ends. Per germline, CDR1 DFQATT and CDR2 SNEGSKA (reference sequence). CDR3 length equals 10 residues. The CDR3 nucleotides are TGCAGTGCCGAACGTTATGGCTACACCTTC. Protein: CSAERYGYTF.

The V call is TRBV6-1, the J call TRBJ1-2; 7 bases agree with TRBD1. V shed 8 bases, J shed 7 bases, and the junction held 13 bases outside the gene matches. The V gene's germline CDR1 is MNHNS and CDR2 SASEGT. The CDR3 consists of 14 residues. CDR3 nucleotide sequence: TGTGCCAGCTCTCGACAGGGAGATAGGAGTGGCTACACCTTC. It is translated as CASSRQGDRSGYTF.

This clone turned up a few times. One end of the junction fails to match germline, which may point to a read error. The chain combines TRBV7-7 with TRBJ2-5; TRBD1 aligns across 8 bases. From germline, CDR1 is SSHAT and CDR2 FNYEAQ (reference sequence). CDR3 length: 14 amino acids. CDR3 in DNA: TGTGCTAGCAGTCTACAGGGGGTCGGGGAGACCCAGTACTTC. Protein sequence: CASSLQGVGETQYF.

This clone appeared many times. The chain links TRBV5-1 to TRBJ2-7; no reliable D call. The ends were cut back, 2 bases at V and 0 bases at J, with 3 bases in the middle. CDR3 length equals 12 residues. Per the germline V gene, CDR1 is SGHRS and CDR2 is YFSETQ. CDR3 bases: TGCGCCAGCAGCTTTGACTCCTACGAGCAGTACTTC. Its protein product is CASSFDSYEQYF.

The chain couples TRBV9 to TRBJ2-7, with no clear D. The CDR3 length is 18 residues. Trimming took 4 bases from V and 5 from J, leaving 28 bases between them. Germline assignment: CDR1 SGDLS and CDR2 YYNGEE. As DNA, the CDR3 is TGTGCCAGCAGCTACTCGACAACTACCGTAGGACGCGGCGACGAGCAGTACTTC. It specifies CASSYSTTTVGRGDEQYF.

This chain links TRBV5-1 with TRBJ2-7, with D tentatively TRBD1 (6 bases). The V end lost 0 bases, the J end lost 3 bases, and 10 bases lay between the germline ends. The CDR3 has 14 residues. Germline CDR1 SGHRS, CDR2 YFSETQ. CDR3 DNA: TGCGCCAGCAGCTTGGATCAGGGGCACTACGAGCAGTACTTC. This encodes CASSLDQGHYEQYF.